This T cell receptor beta chain is from a study of shared T cell receptors in the human thymus. Data came from immunoSEQ multiplex PCR; TCRdb stores just in-frame clones and leaves some out. The table includes 450,000 to 650,000 clones, approximately 78% detected once. The V gene's germline CDR1 is MNHEY and CDR2 SVGAGI. The CDR3 runs 15 residues. The ends lost 6 bases at V and 1 base at J; junction bases unmatched: 4. In addition, the sample was reused for a study of human thymus T cells. This second study notes: Gene usage (both V and J) appeared biased in thymic and blood repertoires.

The gene calls are TRBV6-5 and TRBJ2-5; TRBD2 aligns across 11 bases. Input material: thymocytes. The clonotype originates from a boy under two years old with a congenital heart defect. CDR3 protein: CASSDLAGGQETQYF. The CDR3 DNA is TGTGCCAGCAGCGACCTAGCGGGAGGCCAAGAGACCCAGTACTTC.